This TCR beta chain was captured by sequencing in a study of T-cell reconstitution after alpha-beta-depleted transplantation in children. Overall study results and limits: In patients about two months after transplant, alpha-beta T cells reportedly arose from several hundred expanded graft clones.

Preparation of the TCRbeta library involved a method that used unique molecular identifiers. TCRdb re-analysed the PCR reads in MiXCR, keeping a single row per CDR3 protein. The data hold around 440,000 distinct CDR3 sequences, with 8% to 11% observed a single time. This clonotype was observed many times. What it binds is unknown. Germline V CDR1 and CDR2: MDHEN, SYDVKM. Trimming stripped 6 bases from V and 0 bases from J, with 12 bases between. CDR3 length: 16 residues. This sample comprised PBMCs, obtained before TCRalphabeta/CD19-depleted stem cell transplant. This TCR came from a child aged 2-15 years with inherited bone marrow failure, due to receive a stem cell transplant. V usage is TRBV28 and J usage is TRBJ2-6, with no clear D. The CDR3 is CASRSPFPSGANVLTF. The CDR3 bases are TGTGCCAGCAGATCCCCTTTCCCCTCTGGGGCCAACGTCCTGACTTTC.